The rows below give T cell receptor beta chains drawn from one sample of a study of T-cell reconstitution after alpha-beta-depleted transplantation in children. TCRdb itself ran the PCR reads through MiXCR, one entry per CDR3 protein. The top ten clones hold 3% to 4% of a sample with some 390,000 distinct CDR3 sequences, around 20% of them seen once. The input for sequencing was PBMCs from the stem cell graft donor, taken from the stem cell graft. The receptors here all came from a human donor who donated a stem cell graft to a child with acute myeloid leukemia. CDR3s include the opening cysteine and the closing phenylalanine or tryptophan. The D gene is left open where the match is weak. Rows may omit the clone size; those that give it use once, few, many or a size class.

d_call j_call v_call clone_size cdr3_aa cdr3_nt
- TRBJ1-2 TRBV7-3 few CASSFGGAGFWGYTF TGTGCCAGCAGCTTCGGCGGGGCGGGCTTTTGGGGCTACACCTTC
TRBD1 TRBJ2-5 TRBV29-1 - CSAGDRRETQYF TGCAGCGCTGGGGACAGGCGGGAGACCCAGTACTTC
TRBD1 TRBJ2-7 TRBV12-3/TRBV12-4 few CASKGQQNSYEQYF TGTGCCAGCAAGGGACAGCAGAACTCCTACGAGCAGTACTTC
TRBD2 TRBJ2-7 TRBV20-1 - CSARGPGLAGIIYEQYF TGCAGTGCTAGGGGACCGGGACTAGCGGGTATTATCTACGAGCAGTACTTC
- TRBJ1-5 TRBV5-1 - CASSLEGAGQPQHF TGCGCCAGCAGCTTGGAAGGGGCAGGGCAGCCCCAGCATTTT
TRBD1 TRBJ1-5 TRBV20-1 many CSARRPGQDNQPQHF TGCAGTGCTAGGAGACCGGGACAGGATAATCAGCCCCAGCATTTT
- TRBJ2-4 TRBV20-1 - CSARFGANIQYF TGCAGTGCTAGATTTGGGGCCAACATTCAGTACTTC
TRBD1 TRBJ1-1 TRBV27 - CASTGGGRVEAFF TGTGCCAGTACAGGGGGCGGGAGGGTTGAAGCTTTCTTT
TRBD1 TRBJ1-1 TRBV20-1 - CSAPRTGQGTEAFF TGCAGTGCTCCCCGGACAGGGCAGGGGACTGAAGCTTTCTTT
TRBD1 TRBJ2-1 TRBV12-3/TRBV12-4 - CASSLGGTGIEQFF TGTGCCAGCAGTTTGGGCGGGACAGGAATCGAGCAGTTCTTC
- TRBJ2-7 TRBV20-1 many CSARTYIREQYF TGCAGCGCTCGCACTTATATTCGCGAGCAGTACTTC
- TRBJ1-2 TRBV12-1 few CASSLRTGDINYGYTF TGTGCCAGCAGCCTCAGGACAGGCGACATTAACTATGGCTACACCTTC
TRBD2 TRBJ2-3 TRBV2 few CASSGGSTDTQYF TGTGCCAGTAGCGGGGGAAGCACAGATACGCAGTATTTT
TRBD1 TRBJ1-5 TRBV28 few CASRGTGDFEPQHF TGTGCCAGCAGAGGGACAGGGGATTTCGAGCCCCAGCATTTT
- TRBJ2-3 TRBV20-1 many CSAPPLSGLTDTQYF TGCAGTGCCCCCCCGCTAAGCGGACTCACAGATACGCAGTATTTT
TRBD2 TRBJ2-1 TRBV7-9 few CASSPQGGSGNEQFF TGTGCCAGCAGCCCCCAGGGAGGGAGCGGCAATGAGCAGTTCTTC
- TRBJ2-1 TRBV4-1 few CASSHPGVANEQFF TGCGCCAGCAGCCATCCAGGGGTCGCGAATGAGCAGTTCTTC
- TRBJ2-1 TRBV27 - CASTLGQGRDNEQFF TGTGCCAGCACCTTGGGGCAGGGAAGGGACAATGAGCAGTTCTTC
- TRBJ1-1 TRBV9 few CASSVDGYGAFF TGTGCCAGCAGCGTAGACGGGTACGGAGCTTTCTTT
TRBD1 TRBJ2-1 TRBV29-1 many CSVEDGQGKFF TGCAGCGTTGAAGACGGACAGGGGAAGTTCTTC
TRBD2 TRBJ2-2 TRBV6-1 many CASSEQGGGPGELFF TGTGCCAGCAGTGAACAGGGCGGGGGGCCCGGGGAGCTGTTTTTT
TRBD2 TRBJ2-1 TRBV20-1 many CSALRGGRAINEQFF TGCAGTGCCCTCAGGGGCGGGAGGGCCATAAATGAGCAGTTCTTC
- TRBJ2-1 TRBV20-1 few CSAHPGDEQFF TGCAGTGCTCATCCCGGCGATGAGCAGTTCTTC
TRBD2 TRBJ2-7 TRBV20-1 many CSARETSDYEQYF TGCAGTGCTAGAGAGACTAGCGACTACGAGCAGTACTTC
- TRBJ1-5 TRBV24-1 - CATSDLGQLRVNQPQHF TGTGCCACCAGTGATTTGGGACAGCTACGGGTCAATCAGCCCCAGCATTTT
- TRBJ2-7 TRBV12-3/TRBV12-4 few CASSFIHEQYF TGTGCCAGCAGTTTCATCCACGAGCAGTACTTC
- TRBJ1-1 TRBV4-2 once CASNQWGGWDTEAFF TGTGCCAGCAACCAATGGGGGGGCTGGGACACTGAAGCTTTCTTT
TRBD2 TRBJ2-2 TRBV20-1 many CSAPGLAGAGELFF TGCAGTGCTCCGGGACTAGCGGGAGCCGGGGAGCTGTTTTTT
TRBD2 TRBJ2-1 TRBV11-3 - CASSPRQGVAGVGEQFF TGTGCCAGCAGCCCCCGGCAAGGGGTAGCGGGAGTTGGAGAGCAGTTCTTC
- TRBJ2-1 TRBV4-1 few CASSQEGEQFF TGCGCCAGCAGCCAAGAGGGTGAGCAGTTCTTC
TRBD2 TRBJ2-2 TRBV29-1 many CSAADTAGSGELFF TGCAGCGCCGCGGACACAGCGGGGTCCGGGGAGCTGTTTTTT
- TRBJ2-2 TRBV5-1 - CASSFALNTGELFF TGCGCCAGCAGCTTTGCGCTAAACACCGGGGAGCTGTTTTTT
TRBD1 TRBJ1-2 TRBV29-1 - CSVPTGNYGYTF TGCAGCGTACCGACAGGGAATTATGGCTACACCTTC
- TRBJ2-3 TRBV21-1 - CASSKRTSGENTDTQYF TGTGCCAGCAGCAAGCGGACTAGCGGAGAGAACACAGATACGCAGTATTTT
- TRBJ2-1 TRBV29-1 many CSVGISYNEQFF TGCAGCGTTGGGATATCTTACAATGAGCAGTTCTTC
- TRBJ1-2 TRBV2 - CASSEWGDYGYTF TGTGCCAGCAGTGAATGGGGCGACTATGGCTACACCTTC
TRBD1 TRBJ2-1 TRBV28 - CASSSPGQGSNEQFF TGTGCCAGCAGTTCACCGGGACAGGGTAGCAATGAGCAGTTCTTC
- TRBJ2-2 TRBV9 - CASSSRRQRPNTGELFF TGTGCCAGCAGCTCCCGTAGGCAGAGGCCCAACACCGGGGAGCTGTTTTTT
- TRBJ2-7 TRBV27 - CASSLENYPSEQYF TGTGCCAGCAGTTTAGAGAACTACCCCAGCGAGCAGTACTTC
TRBD1 TRBJ2-5 TRBV9 - CASSEPGTGGLETQYF TGTGCCAGCAGCGAACCTGGGACAGGGGGCTTAGAGACCCAGTACTTC
- TRBJ2-1 TRBV20-1 many CSARALRGGFEQFF TGCAGTGCTAGAGCCTTGAGGGGGGGGTTTGAGCAGTTCTTC
TRBD1 TRBJ1-1 TRBV6-1 few CASSRTGTGFLSTEAFF TGTGCCAGCAGTCGAACCGGGACAGGGTTTCTTTCCACTGAAGCTTTCTTT
- TRBJ1-6 TRBV10-2 - CASSAGDLSYNSPLHF TGCGCCAGCAGTGCAGGGGACCTCTCCTATAATTCACCCCTCCACTTT
- TRBJ2-7 TRBV27 few CASSLQGPQSYEQYF TGTGCCAGCAGTTTACAGGGCCCTCAGTCCTACGAGCAGTACTTC
TRBD2 TRBJ2-1 TRBV4-3 - CASSQGVAGAREQFF TGCGCCAGCAGCCAGGGGGTAGCGGGAGCTAGGGAGCAGTTCTTC
- TRBJ1-3 TRBV15 few CATSREGLGSGNTIYF TGTGCCACCAGCAGAGAGGGGTTGGGGTCTGGAAACACCATATATTTT
- TRBJ2-7 TRBV5-8 - CASSWSIARLSYEQYF TGTGCCAGCAGCTGGAGCATTGCGAGGCTCTCCTACGAGCAGTACTTC
TRBD1 TRBJ1-2 TRBV5-1 many CASSLQGNYGYTF TGTGCCAGCAGTTTACAGGGGAACTATGGCTACACCTTC
- TRBJ2-7 TRBV29-1 - CSAADGPYERYF TGCAGCGCGGCCGACGGACCCTACGAGCGGTACTTC
- TRBJ1-4 TRBV28 few CASSLPRGRTEKLFF TGTGCCAGCAGCCTTCCCCGAGGACGGACAGAAAAACTGTTTTTT
- TRBJ2-1 TRBV12-3/TRBV12-4 many CASSFLIAMSSYNEQFF TGTGCCAGCAGTTTTCTGATCGCGATGAGCTCCTACAATGAGCAGTTCTTC
TRBD2 TRBJ2-5 TRBV12-3/TRBV12-4 - CASSFPSGETQYF TGTGCCAGCAGTTTCCCTAGCGGAGAGACCCAGTACTTC
TRBD2 TRBJ2-1 TRBV19 - CASSQTSGRTGEQFF TGTGCCAGTAGTCAGACTAGCGGGAGAACGGGTGAGCAGTTCTTC
TRBD2 TRBJ2-7 TRBV24-1 few CATSDSTGTSGYEQYF TGTGCCACCAGTGATTCAACCGGGACTAGCGGCTACGAGCAGTACTTC